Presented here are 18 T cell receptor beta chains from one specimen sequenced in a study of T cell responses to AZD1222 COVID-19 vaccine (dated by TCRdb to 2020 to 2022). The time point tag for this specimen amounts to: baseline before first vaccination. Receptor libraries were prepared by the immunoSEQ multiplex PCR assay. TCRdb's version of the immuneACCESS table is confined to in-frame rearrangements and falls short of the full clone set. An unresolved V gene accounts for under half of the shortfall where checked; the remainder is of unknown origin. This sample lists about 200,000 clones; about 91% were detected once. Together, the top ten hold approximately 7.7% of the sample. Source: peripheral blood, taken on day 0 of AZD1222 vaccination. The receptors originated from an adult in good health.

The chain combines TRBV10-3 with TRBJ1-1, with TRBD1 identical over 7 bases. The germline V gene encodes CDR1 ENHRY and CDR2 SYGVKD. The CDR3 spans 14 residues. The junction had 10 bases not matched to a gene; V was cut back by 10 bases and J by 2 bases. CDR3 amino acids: CASADRAGNTEAFF. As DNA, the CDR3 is TGTGCCAGCGCTGACAGGGCGGGAAACACTGAAGCTTTCTTT.

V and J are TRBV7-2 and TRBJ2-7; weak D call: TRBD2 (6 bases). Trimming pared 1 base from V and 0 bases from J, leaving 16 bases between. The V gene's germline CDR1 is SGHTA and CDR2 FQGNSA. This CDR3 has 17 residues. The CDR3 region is CASSLEALGGDSYEQYF. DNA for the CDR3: TGTGCCAGCAGCTTAGAAGCTCTGGGCGGGGACTCCTACGAGCAGTACTTC. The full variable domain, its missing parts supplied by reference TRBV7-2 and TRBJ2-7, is GAGVSQSPSNKVTEKGKDVELRCDPISGHTALYWYRQSLGQGLEFLIYFQGNSAPDKSGLPSDRFSAERTGGSVSTLTIQRTQQEDSAVYLCASSLEALGGDSYEQYFGPGTRLTVT.

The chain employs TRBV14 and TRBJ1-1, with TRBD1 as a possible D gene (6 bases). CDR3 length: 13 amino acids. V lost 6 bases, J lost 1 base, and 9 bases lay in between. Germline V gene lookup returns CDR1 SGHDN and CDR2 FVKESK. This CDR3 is CASRRRGNTEAFF. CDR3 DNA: TGTGCCAGCAGACGCAGGGGGAACACTGAAGCTTTCTTT.

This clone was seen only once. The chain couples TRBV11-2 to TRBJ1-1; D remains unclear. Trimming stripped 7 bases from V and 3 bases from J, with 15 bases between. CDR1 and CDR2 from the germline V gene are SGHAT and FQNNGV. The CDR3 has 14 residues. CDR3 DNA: TGTGCCAGCATGTCATCCGGTGGGGACACTGAAGCTTTCTTT. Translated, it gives CASMSSGGDTEAFF.

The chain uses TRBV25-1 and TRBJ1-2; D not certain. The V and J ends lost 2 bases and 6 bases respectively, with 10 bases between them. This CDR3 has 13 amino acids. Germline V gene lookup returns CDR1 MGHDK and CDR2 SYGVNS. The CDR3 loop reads CASSERWGDGYTF. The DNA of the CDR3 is TGTGCCAGCAGTGAAAGGTGGGGTGATGGCTACACCTTC.

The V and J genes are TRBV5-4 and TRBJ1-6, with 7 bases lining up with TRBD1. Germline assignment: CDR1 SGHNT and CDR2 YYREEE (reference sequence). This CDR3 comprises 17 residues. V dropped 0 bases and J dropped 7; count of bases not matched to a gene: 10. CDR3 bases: TGTGCCAGCAGCTTGGGCCCCGCCGGACAGGCGAATTCACCCCTCCACTTT. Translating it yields CASSLGPAGQANSPLHF.

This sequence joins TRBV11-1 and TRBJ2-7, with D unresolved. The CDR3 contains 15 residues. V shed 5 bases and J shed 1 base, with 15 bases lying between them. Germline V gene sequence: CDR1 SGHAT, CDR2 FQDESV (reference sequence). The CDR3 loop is CASSPGFKLSYEQYF. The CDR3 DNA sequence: TGTGCCAGCAGCCCGGGCTTCAAATTATCCTACGAGCAGTACTTC.

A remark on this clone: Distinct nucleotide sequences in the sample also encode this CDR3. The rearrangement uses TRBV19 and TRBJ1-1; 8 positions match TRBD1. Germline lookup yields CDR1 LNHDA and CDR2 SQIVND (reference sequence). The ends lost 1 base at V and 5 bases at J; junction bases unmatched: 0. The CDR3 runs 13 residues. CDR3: CASSIGQGTEAFF. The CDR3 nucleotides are TGTGCCAGTAGTATAGGACAGGGGACTGAAGCTTTCTTT.

CDR3 nucleotide sequence: TGTGCCAGCAGTGAAGCGCTTCGGGGGCACGGCTACACCTTC. This sequence encodes CASSEALRGHGYTF. This chain joins TRBV2 and TRBJ1-2, with a tentative D call TRBD1 (6 bases). This CDR3 comprises 14 residues. Germline CDR1 and CDR2: SNHLY and FYNNEI. With 0 bases removed from V and 8 bases from J, the gap between germline ends came to 13 bases.

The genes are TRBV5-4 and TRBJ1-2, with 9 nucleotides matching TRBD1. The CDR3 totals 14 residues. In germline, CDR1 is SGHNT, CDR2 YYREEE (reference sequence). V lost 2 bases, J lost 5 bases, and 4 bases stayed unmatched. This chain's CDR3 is CASSFRTGEYGYTF. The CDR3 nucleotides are TGTGCCAGCAGCTTCCGGACAGGGGAATATGGCTACACCTTC.

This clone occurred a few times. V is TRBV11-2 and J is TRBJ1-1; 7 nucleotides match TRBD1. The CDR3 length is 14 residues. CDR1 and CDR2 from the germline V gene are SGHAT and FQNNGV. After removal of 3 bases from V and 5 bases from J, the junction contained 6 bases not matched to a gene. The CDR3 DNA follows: TGTGCCAGCAGCTTCCCGACAGGGAGGACTGAAGCTTTCTTT. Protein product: CASSFPTGRTEAFF. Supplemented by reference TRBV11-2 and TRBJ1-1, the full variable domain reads EAGVAQSPRYKIIEKRQSVAFWCNPISGHATLYWYQQILGQGPKLLIQFQNNGVVDDSQLPKDRFSAERLKGVDSTLKIQPAKLEDSAVYLCASSFPTGRTEAFFGQGTRLTVV.

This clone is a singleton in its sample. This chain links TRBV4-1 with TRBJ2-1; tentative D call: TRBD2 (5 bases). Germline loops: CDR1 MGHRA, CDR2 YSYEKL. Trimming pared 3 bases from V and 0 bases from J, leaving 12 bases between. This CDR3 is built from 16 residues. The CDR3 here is CASSHPGKSSYNEQFF. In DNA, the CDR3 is TGCGCCAGCAGCCATCCGGGGAAGAGCTCCTACAATGAGCAGTTCTTC.

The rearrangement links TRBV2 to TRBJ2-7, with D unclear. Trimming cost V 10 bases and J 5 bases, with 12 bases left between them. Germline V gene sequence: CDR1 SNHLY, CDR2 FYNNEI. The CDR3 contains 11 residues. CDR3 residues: CATSSADEQYF. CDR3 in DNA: TGTGCCACAAGCAGTGCCGACGAGCAGTACTTC.

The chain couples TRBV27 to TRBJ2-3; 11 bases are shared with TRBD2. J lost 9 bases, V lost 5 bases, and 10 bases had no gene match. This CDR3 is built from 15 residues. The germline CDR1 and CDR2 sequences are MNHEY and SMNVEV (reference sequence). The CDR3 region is CASSPLAGGSGTQYF. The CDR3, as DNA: TGTGCCAGCAGTCCTCTAGCGGGGGGCTCAGGGACGCAGTATTTT.

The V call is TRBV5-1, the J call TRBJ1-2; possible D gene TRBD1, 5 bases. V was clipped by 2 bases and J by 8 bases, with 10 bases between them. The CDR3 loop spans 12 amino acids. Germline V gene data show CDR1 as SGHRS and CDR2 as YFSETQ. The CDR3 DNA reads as TGCGCCAGCAGCTTAGGGGTAGAGGGCTACACCTTC. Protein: CASSLGVEGYTF.

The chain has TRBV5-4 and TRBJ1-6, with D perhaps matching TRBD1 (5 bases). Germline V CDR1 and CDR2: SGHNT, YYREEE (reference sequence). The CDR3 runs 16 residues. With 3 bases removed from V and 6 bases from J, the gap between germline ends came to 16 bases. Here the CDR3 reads CASSSTSGRANSPLHF. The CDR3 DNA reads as TGTGCCAGCAGCTCGACCTCAGGCAGGGCTAATTCACCCCTCCACTTT.

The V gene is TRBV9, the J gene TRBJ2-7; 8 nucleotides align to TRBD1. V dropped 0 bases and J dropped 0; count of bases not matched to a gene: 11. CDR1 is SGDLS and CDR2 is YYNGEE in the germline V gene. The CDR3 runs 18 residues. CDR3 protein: CASSVATPGQVPSYEQYF. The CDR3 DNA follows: TGTGCCAGCAGCGTAGCTACCCCGGGACAGGTGCCCTCCTACGAGCAGTACTTC.

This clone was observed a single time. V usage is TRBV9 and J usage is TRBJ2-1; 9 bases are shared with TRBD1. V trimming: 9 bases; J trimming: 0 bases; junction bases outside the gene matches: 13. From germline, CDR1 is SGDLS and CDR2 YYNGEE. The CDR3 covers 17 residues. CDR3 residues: CATPGGTGYSSYNEQFF. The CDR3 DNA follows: TGTGCCACACCAGGGGGGACAGGGTATAGCTCCTACAATGAGCAGTTCTTC.